Following are 14 T cell receptor beta chains from one sample sequenced in a study of blood T cell repertoires in COVID-19. Only in-frame clones appear in the TCRdb table, and some are missing; sequencing was by immunoSEQ multiplex PCR. The profile shows about 4,700 clones, over 75% of them singletons. The sample comprised peripheral blood. Every receptor here comes from a man in his 70s with active COVID-19.

The V and J genes are TRBV6-5 and TRBJ2-6, with a possible D match to TRBD1 (6 bases). CDR3 length: 15 residues. Deletions cut 6 bases from V and 4 bases from J, with 13 bases between. Germline CDR1 reads MNHEY; CDR2 reads SVGAGI. The CDR3 DNA sequence: TGTGCCAGCAGACAGGGTTGGTCAGGGGCCAACGTCCTGACTTTC. As protein: CASRQGWSGANVLTF.

V gene TRBV5-4 combines with J gene TRBJ2-7, with a weak D call TRBD1 (5 bases). The germline V gene encodes CDR1 SGHNT and CDR2 YYREEE (reference sequence). With 3 bases removed from V and 2 bases from J, the gap between germline ends came to 9 bases. There are 13 residues in the CDR3. Here the CDR3 DNA reads TGTGCCAGCAGCTCGGGCAGGGCCTACGAGCAGTACTTC. Amino acids: CASSSGRAYEQYF.

This sequence joins TRBV6-5 and TRBJ1-2; D is unresolved. Germline CDR1 reads MNHEY; CDR2 reads SVGAGI. With 0 bases removed from V and 8 bases from J, the gap between germline ends came to 19 bases. The CDR3 is 16 amino acids. The CDR3 DNA is TGTGCCAGCAGTTACTCGATGATTCCCAGCGCTGGGGGCTACACCTTC. Protein sequence: CASSYSMIPSAGGYTF.

The V gene is TRBV18, the J gene TRBJ2-5; 9 bases are shared with TRBD1. CDR3 size: 15 residues. Germline V gene sequence: CDR1 KGHSH, CDR2 LQKENI. V was clipped by 3 bases and J by 2 bases; unmatched bases: 4. The CDR3 nucleotides are TGTGCCAGCTCACCTGGGACAGGGAGACAAGAGACCCAGTACTTC. This gives the protein CASSPGTGRQETQYF.

The rearrangement links TRBV29-1 to TRBJ1-5; tentative D call: TRBD1 (6 bases). From germline, CDR1 is SQVTM and CDR2 ANQGSEA. Trimming cost V 4 bases and J 7 bases, with 17 bases left between them. The CDR3 runs to 14 residues. CDR3 coding DNA: TGCAGCGTTGGTCAAGAACAGGGCGGGCAGCCCCAGCATTTT. Its translation: CSVGQEQGGQPQHF.

The chain combines TRBV28 with TRBJ2-7, with D unresolved. V was pared by 7 bases and J by 7 bases, with 17 bases between. CDR3 length: 13 amino acids. In germline, CDR1 is MDHEN, CDR2 SYDVKM. The DNA for the CDR3 is TGTGCCAGCACGAGTCTAGTTAATGGGGAGCAGTACTTC. This gives the protein CASTSLVNGEQYF.

The gene calls are TRBV6-5 and TRBJ1-5, with TRBD1 as a possible D gene (6 bases). CDR3 length: 14 amino acids. Germline CDR1 and CDR2: MNHEY and SVGAGI. Deletions cut 6 bases from V and 7 bases from J, with 16 bases between. The CDR3: CASRVGAGEQPQHF. CDR3 DNA: TGTGCCAGCAGGGTTGGCGCAGGGGAGCAGCCCCAGCATTTT.

This chain connects TRBV27 to TRBJ1-1; D is undetermined. Germline lookup yields CDR1 MNHEY and CDR2 SMNVEV (reference sequence). The V and J ends lost 3 bases and 5 bases respectively, with 22 bases between them. The CDR3 has 17 residues. The CDR3 region is CASSLRPSGLAGTEAFF. CDR3 DNA: TGTGCCAGCAGTTTGCGCCCCTCCGGACTTGCCGGAACTGAAGCTTTCTTT.

The chain recombines TRBV19 with TRBJ1-1; D gene ambiguous. V was clipped by 7 bases and J by 4 bases, with 16 bases between them. The germline CDR1 and CDR2 sequences are LNHDA and SQIVND (reference sequence). The CDR3 runs 14 residues. The CDR3 DNA reads as TGTGCCAGTAACCCGGGGAGGGTAGGCACTGAAGCTTTCTTT. This gives the protein CASNPGRVGTEAFF. The whole variable domain, filled in from reference TRBV19 and TRBJ1-1, reads DGGITQSPKYLFRKEGQNVTLSCEQNLNHDAMYWYRQDPGQGLRLIYYSQIVNDFQKGDIAEGYSVSREKKESFPLTVTSAQKNPTAFYLCASNPGRVGTEAFFGQGTRLTVV.

The V and J genes are TRBV13 and TRBJ1-2; possible D gene TRBD1, 5 bases. CDR3 length: 14 amino acids. V dropped 3 bases and J dropped 7 bases, with 15 bases sitting between them. CDR1 is PRHDT, CDR2 FYEKMQ, per germline (reference sequence). CDR3 protein: CASSLSGEMRGYTF. The CDR3, as DNA: TGTGCCAGCAGCTTGTCGGGGGAAATGCGTGGCTACACCTTC.

The genes are TRBV4-3 and TRBJ1-3; unclear D gene. Germline assignment: CDR1 LGHNA and CDR2 YSLEER. The V gene lost 6 bases and the J gene lost 0 bases, with 12 bases spanning the gap. The CDR3 spans 15 residues. In nucleotides, the CDR3 is TGCGCCAGCAGGGACTATCCCGACTCTGGAAACACCATATATTTT. This codes for CASRDYPDSGNTIYF.

This chain uses TRBV13 with TRBJ2-2; 12 bases fit TRBD2. CDR3 length equals 16 residues. Unmatched junction bases numbered 6, after V lost 6 bases and J lost 4 bases. Germline V gene lookup returns CDR1 PRHDT and CDR2 FYEKMQ (reference sequence). CDR3 region: CASRARTSGVTGELFF. The DNA of the CDR3 is TGTGCCAGCAGAGCCAGGACTAGCGGGGTCACCGGGGAGCTGTTTTTT.

The chain joins TRBV4-1 to TRBJ2-7, with 7 positions matching TRBD1. The germline gives CDR1 MGHRA, CDR2 YSYEKL. The CDR3 length is 18 residues. V lost 2 bases and J lost 1; bases outside the gene matches: 14. The CDR3 sequence is CASSQPWFGRQGSYEQYF. Written as DNA, the CDR3 is TGCGCCAGCAGCCAACCCTGGTTTGGGAGACAGGGATCCTACGAGCAGTACTTC.

A few counts support this clone. The chain links TRBV19 to TRBJ1-5, with D perhaps matching TRBD1 (6 bases). There are 13 residues in the CDR3. V lost 6 bases to trimming and J lost 5 bases, with 11 bases between them. Germline CDR1 is LNHDA and CDR2 is SQIVND (reference sequence). The CDR3 loop reads CASRQTGDQPQHF. Here the CDR3 DNA reads TGTGCCAGTAGACAGACAGGCGATCAGCCCCAGCATTTT.